The sample holds one count of the clone carrying this T cell receptor (beta chain). The data belong to a study of cytomegalovirus exposure and HLA in healthy donors. The CDR3 is 16 amino acids. Germline V gene sequence: CDR1 SGHNT, CDR2 YENEEA. The V end lost 2 bases, the J end lost 3 bases, and 14 bases lay between the germline ends. Primers for the PCR totalled 60 Vbeta and 13 Jbeta. Sequenced by immunoSEQ multiplex PCR; TCRdb stores in-frame clones only, minus some. The sample has tens of thousands of clones; under 75% are singletons. This TCR was sampled from a human donor in good health. The V call is TRBV11-3, the J call TRBJ2-4, with D perhaps matching TRBD1 (5 bases). The sequenced material came from PBMCs. CDR3 amino acids: CASSLISQGFKNIQYF. DNA of the CDR3: TGTGCCAGCAGCTTAATATCCCAGGGTTTCAAAAACATTCAGTACTTC.